The present TCR beta chain was sequenced within a study of T cell repertoires in cytomegalovirus infection (dated by TCRdb to the late 2010s). In terms of the full investigation: Peptide stimulations targeted recently identified HLA-C-restricted CMV epitopes, whose presentation resists viral immunomodulation, together with well-studied HLA-B-restricted epitopes. The HLA type of each donor mattered for the analysis, because public TCR beta signatures pointed to carriage of CMV infection along with the matching HLA type.

The sample's treatment or condition label is to be understood as: in vitro stimulation with specific CMV peptide epitopes to enrich CMV-specific T cells. This clonotype was found many times. The antigen it recognizes is unknown. Per-nucleotide qualities are absent, and no much larger clonotype sits a single base away. V is cut back by 4 bases and J by 6 bases, with 7 bases in the junction unmatched. Spanning cysteine to phenylalanine, the CDR3 consists of 17 amino acids. CDR3 DNA only is kept here, 51 bases in frame from base 1. According to the germline V gene (reference sequence), CDR1 reads SEHNR and CDR2 reads FQNEAQ. The listed sequencing device is Illumina HiSeq 1500. Using fastp at Q25 and MiXCR, TCRdb reprocessed the public reads and kept productive beta chains. For every CDR3 protein sequence, its rows merge into one entry that carries the most common genes and DNA. Counted in this sample were hundreds of thousands of distinct CDR3 sequences; approximately 46% of them appeared once. Of the sample, around 45% is held by the ten largest clones.

Broader findings and caveats from the paper: Carriers of CMV infection plus the relevant HLA type were discriminated by the cumulative frequency of public TCR beta family members in the study cohort and in an independent approximately 400-donor cohort. The ex vivo response was dominated by HLA-C-restricted CMV-specific TCR beta clonotypes, which also provided the single most frequent clonotype in two of eight donors.

The clonotype was recovered from a human donor in good health (CMV status not recorded). Some clones in this sample may be carry-over from other donors' samples. The input for sequencing was cultured PBMCs, taken from culture after CMV antigen stimulation. Here the chain combines TRBV7-9 and TRBJ2-3; the junction holds 16 bases that match TRBD2. The CDR3 region has the sequence CASSSGTSGRDRDTQYF. At the DNA level, the sequence is TGTGCCAGCAGCTCTGGGACTAGCGGGAGGGACCGGGATACGCAGTATTTT. When the CDR3 is completed using the reference TRBV7-9 and TRBJ2-3 genes on either side, the full variable domain is DTGVSQNPRHKITKRGQNVTFRCDPISEHNRLYWYRQTLGQGPEFLTYFQNEAQLEKSRLLSDRFSAERPKGSFSTLEIQRTEQGDSAMYLCASSSGTSGRDRDTQYFGPGTRLTVL.